The 18 T cell receptor beta chains below come from one sample, sequenced in a study of cytomegalovirus exposure and HLA in healthy donors. The PCR had 60 Vbeta and 13 Jbeta primers. Data came from immunoSEQ multiplex PCR; TCRdb stores just in-frame clones and leaves some out. The sample holds just over 150,000 clones; around 72% are singletons and the top ten take around 6.8%. Sequenced sample: PBMCs. Every receptor here comes from a middle-aged man in good health and CMV-seropositive.

This clone occurred once. V is TRBV13 and J is TRBJ2-1, with D perhaps TRBD2 (5 bases). The germline CDR1 and CDR2 sequences are PRHDT and FYEKMQ (reference sequence). CDR3 length equals 15 residues. Deletions cut 8 bases from V and 0 bases from J, with 14 bases between. The CDR3 DNA is TGTGCCAGCGGACTTCGGGTCTCCTCCTACAATGAGCAGTTCTTC. Its protein is CASGLRVSSYNEQFF.

This clone has a handful of counts. This sequence joins TRBV27 and TRBJ2-1, with D tentatively TRBD1 (6 bases). Per the germline V gene, CDR1 is MNHEY and CDR2 is SMNVEV (reference sequence). Trimming removed 6 bases from V and 12 bases from J, with 24 bases in between. This CDR3 comprises 15 residues. The CDR3 region has the DNA TGTGCCAGCAGCGAGGGGGAGTTGCGGACAAAGGGGCAGTTCTTC. Residues: CASSEGELRTKGQFF.

The chain recombines TRBV5-8 with TRBJ2-4, with D possibly matching TRBD1 (6 bases). Germline loops: CDR1 SGHTS, CDR2 YDEGEE. With 4 bases removed from V and 6 bases from J, the gap between germline ends came to 17 bases. CDR3 length: 15 residues. CDR3 nucleotide sequence: TGTGCCAGCAGCCGGGGCAGGGGAGCGGCAAACATTCAGTACTTC. This sequence encodes CASSRGRGAANIQYF.

The V and J genes are TRBV4-3 and TRBJ1-6; TRBD1 aligns across 7 bases. The CDR3 is 15 residues long. Looked up from germline, CDR1 is LGHNA and CDR2 is YSLEER. The ends lost 4 bases at V and 8 bases at J; junction bases unmatched: 8. CDR3 sequence reads: CASSRETQGYSPLHF. The DNA for the CDR3 is TGCGCCAGCAGCCGGGAAACACAGGGGTATTCACCCCTCCACTTT.

The V call is TRBV5-4, the J call TRBJ2-5; 10 bases map to TRBD2. The V gene end was trimmed by 2 bases and the J gene end by 5 bases; junction bases not matched to a gene: 6. The germline gives CDR1 SGHNT, CDR2 YYREEE (reference sequence). This CDR3 has 15 amino acids. The CDR3, as DNA: TGTGCCAGCAGCTTAGCGGGGGGGCGAGATGAGACCCAGTACTTC. The encoded protein is CASSLAGGRDETQYF.

This chain links TRBV14 with TRBJ1-2; weak D call: TRBD1 (6 bases). The CDR3 is 13 residues long. CDR1 and CDR2 from the germline V gene are SGHDN and FVKESK. Trimming stripped 3 bases from V and 4 bases from J, with 9 bases between. CDR3 loop: CASSQGHAYGYTF. CDR3 DNA: TGTGCCAGCAGCCAGGGACATGCCTATGGCTACACCTTC. The variable domain in full, completed from reference TRBV14 and TRBJ1-2, reads EAGVTQFPSHSVIEKGQTVTLRCDPISGHDNLYWYRRVMGKEIKFLLHFVKESKQDESGMPNNRFLAERTGGTYSTLKVQPAELEDSGVYFCASSQGHAYGYTFGSGTRLTVV.

This sequence joins TRBV5-4 and TRBJ2-1; 8 nucleotides line up with TRBD2. From germline, CDR1 is SGHNT and CDR2 YYREEE (reference sequence). The CDR3 is made up of 15 amino acids. With V trimmed by 0 bases and J by 8 bases, 7 bases remained unmatched. The CDR3 DNA is TGTGCCAGCAGCTTGGGGGCGCGGGGGGCCTATGAGCAGTTCTTC. Amino acid sequence: CASSLGARGAYEQFF.

This clone was seen only a few times. The chain recombines TRBV6-4 with TRBJ1-1, with 7 nucleotides matching TRBD1. V lost 7 bases to trimming and J lost 3 bases; unmatched junction nucleotides: 5. Per the germline V gene, CDR1 is MRHNA and CDR2 is SNTAGT. There are 13 residues in the CDR3. The CDR3: CASKGAWDTEAFF. CDR3 DNA: TGTGCCAGCAAGGGGGCATGGGACACTGAAGCTTTCTTT.

The chain couples TRBV19 to TRBJ1-2; 8 bases agree with TRBD1. V trimming: 6 bases; J trimming: 3 bases; junction bases outside the gene matches: 6. Germline V lookup: CDR1 LNHDA, CDR2 SQIVND (reference sequence). The CDR3 runs to 14 residues. The CDR3 sequence is CASSPGQVYYGYTF. DNA of the CDR3: TGTGCCAGTAGCCCGGGACAGGTTTACTATGGCTACACCTTC.

With regard to this clone: The germline gene is not matched at one end of the junction; a read error may be the cause. The chain joins TRBV7-7 to TRBJ1-3; 7 bases agree with TRBD1. The CDR3 runs to 15 residues. Germline CDR1 is SSHAT and CDR2 is FNYEAQ (reference sequence). The chain's CDR3 is CASSPSTGSGNTIYF. The DNA of the CDR3 is TGTGCTAGCAGCCCATCGACAGGGTCTGGAAACACCATATATTTT.

The CDR3 reads CASSPPTGNYGYTF. The CDR3 nucleotides read TGCGCCAGCAGCCCACCGACAGGGAACTATGGCTACACCTTC. The chain uses TRBV5-1 and TRBJ1-2, with 7 bases fitting TRBD1. This CDR3 spans 14 amino acids. Germline V gene sequence: CDR1 SGHRS, CDR2 YFSETQ. The ends lost 4 bases at V and 2 bases at J; junction bases unmatched: 5.

The chain is built from TRBV4-2 and TRBJ1-4; the match to TRBD1 covers 8 bases. The CDR3 consists of 15 residues. V was pared by 0 bases and J by 8 bases, with 5 bases of the junction left unmatched. The germline CDR1 and CDR2 sequences are LGHNA and YNFKEQ. CDR3 amino acids: CASSQERTGYEKLFF. CDR3 sequence (DNA): TGTGCCAGCAGCCAAGAGAGGACAGGGTACGAAAAACTGTTTTTT.

V is TRBV25-1 and J is TRBJ1-1, with TRBD1 matching 8 bases. Germline lookup yields CDR1 MGHDK and CDR2 SYGVNS. The CDR3 is 14 amino acids. V was pared by 4 bases and J by 4 bases, with 5 bases of the junction left unmatched. The CDR3 sequence: CASSGAGGGTEAFF. The CDR3 DNA is TGTGCCAGCAGTGGTGCAGGGGGCGGCACTGAAGCTTTCTTT.

This clone has more than one count but fewer than ten. V and J are TRBV4-2 and TRBJ2-5; the D gene is possibly TRBD1 (6 bases). The ends were cut back, 4 bases at V and 0 bases at J, with 9 bases in the middle. From germline, CDR1 is LGHNA and CDR2 YNFKEQ. The CDR3 consists of 14 residues. CDR3 amino acids: CASSPNRDQETQYF. DNA of the CDR3: TGTGCCAGCAGCCCTAACAGGGACCAAGAGACCCAGTACTTC.

This chain uses TRBV14 with TRBJ2-1; TRBD2 might be the D (6 bases). Germline CDR1 reads SGHDN; CDR2 reads FVKESK. This CDR3 is built from 12 residues. V lost 4 bases, J lost 7 bases, and 8 bases lay in between. CDR3: CASSRGVNEQFF. CDR3 in DNA: TGTGCCAGCAGCCGGGGGGTTAATGAGCAGTTCTTC.

The CDR3 reads CASSPQASGGYTF. The DNA of the CDR3 is TGTGCCAGCAGTCCACAGGCCTCCGGGGGCTACACCTTC. The V and J genes are TRBV7-9 and TRBJ1-2; TRBD1 might be the D (5 bases). From germline, CDR1 is SEHNR and CDR2 FQNEAQ (reference sequence). The CDR3 is made up of 13 amino acids. The ends were cut back, 6 bases at V and 8 bases at J, with 16 bases in the middle.

The rearrangement joins TRBV7-2 to TRBJ2-7; 11 bases are shared with TRBD1. CDR3 length equals 16 residues. Germline lookup yields CDR1 SGHTA and CDR2 FQGNSA. V gave up 2 bases and J gave up 3 bases; unmatched junction bases: 6. The CDR3, as DNA: TGTGCCAGCAGCTTATCGCCGGGACAGGGGGACTACGAGCAGTACTTC. The encoded protein is CASSLSPGQGDYEQYF.

This chain connects TRBV6-1 to TRBJ1-1; 7 nucleotides align to TRBD1. The germline V gene encodes CDR1 MNHNS and CDR2 SASEGT. The CDR3 is made up of 13 amino acids. After removal of 7 bases from V and 4 bases from J, the junction contained 6 bases not matched to a gene. CDR3 sequence reads: CASTLTGVTEAFF. In DNA form, the CDR3 reads TGTGCCAGCACCCTAACAGGGGTCACTGAAGCTTTCTTT.